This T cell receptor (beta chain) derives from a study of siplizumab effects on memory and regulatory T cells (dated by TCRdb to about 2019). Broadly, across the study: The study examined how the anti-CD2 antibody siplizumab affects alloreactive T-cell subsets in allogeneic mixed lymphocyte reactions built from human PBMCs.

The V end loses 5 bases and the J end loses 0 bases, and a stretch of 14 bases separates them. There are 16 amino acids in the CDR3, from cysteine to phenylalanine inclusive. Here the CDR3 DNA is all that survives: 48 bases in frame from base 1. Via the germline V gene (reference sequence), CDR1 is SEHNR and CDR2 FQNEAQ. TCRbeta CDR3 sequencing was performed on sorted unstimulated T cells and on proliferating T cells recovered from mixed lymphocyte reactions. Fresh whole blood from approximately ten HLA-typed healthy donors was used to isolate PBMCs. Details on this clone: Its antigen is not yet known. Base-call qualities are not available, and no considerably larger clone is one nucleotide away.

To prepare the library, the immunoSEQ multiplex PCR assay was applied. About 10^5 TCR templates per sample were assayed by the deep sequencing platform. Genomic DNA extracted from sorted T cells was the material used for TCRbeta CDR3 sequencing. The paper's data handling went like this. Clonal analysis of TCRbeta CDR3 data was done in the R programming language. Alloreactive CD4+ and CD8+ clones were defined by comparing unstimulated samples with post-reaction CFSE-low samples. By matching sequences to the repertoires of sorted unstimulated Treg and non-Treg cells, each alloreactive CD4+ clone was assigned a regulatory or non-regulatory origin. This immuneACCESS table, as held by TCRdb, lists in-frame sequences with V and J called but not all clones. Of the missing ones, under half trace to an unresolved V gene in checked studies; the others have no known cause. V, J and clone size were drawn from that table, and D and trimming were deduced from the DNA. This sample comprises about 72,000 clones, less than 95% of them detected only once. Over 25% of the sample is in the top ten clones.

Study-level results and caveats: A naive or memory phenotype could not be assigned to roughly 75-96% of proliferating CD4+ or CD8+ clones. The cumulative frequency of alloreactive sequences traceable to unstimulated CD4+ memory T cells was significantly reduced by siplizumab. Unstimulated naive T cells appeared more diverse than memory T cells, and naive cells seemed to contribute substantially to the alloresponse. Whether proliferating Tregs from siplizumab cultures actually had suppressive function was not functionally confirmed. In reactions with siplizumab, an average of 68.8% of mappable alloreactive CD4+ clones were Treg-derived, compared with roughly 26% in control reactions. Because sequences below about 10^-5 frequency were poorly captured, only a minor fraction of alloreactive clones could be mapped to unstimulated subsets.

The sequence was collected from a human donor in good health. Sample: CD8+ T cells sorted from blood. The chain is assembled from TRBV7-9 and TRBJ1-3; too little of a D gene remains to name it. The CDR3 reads CASSPPPLLSGNTIYF. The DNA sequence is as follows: TGTGCCAGCAGCCCTCCCCCCCTGCTCTCTGGAAACACCATATATTTT. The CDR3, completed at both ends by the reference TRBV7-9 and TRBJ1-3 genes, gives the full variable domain DTGVSQNPRHKITKRGQNVTFRCDPISEHNRLYWYRQTLGQGPEFLTYFQNEAQLEKSRLLSDRFSAERPKGSFSTLEIQRTEQGDSAMYLCASSPPPLLSGNTIYFGEGSWLTVV.